These 3 T cell receptor beta chains were sequenced from one sample in a study of blood T cell repertoires in COVID-19. Profiled with immunoSEQ multiplex PCR; TCRdb holds only in-frame clones, not every one. Of roughly 250,000 clones in the sample, approximately 85% were seen once. Sequencing was performed on peripheral blood. Receptors originate from a man aged 40-49 years with acute or convalescent COVID-19.

The rearrangement uses TRBV6-5 and TRBJ1-5, with D tentatively TRBD1 (5 bases). CDR3 length equals 14 residues. Germline values: CDR1 MNHEY, CDR2 SVGAGI. V gave up 8 bases and J gave up 4 bases, with 15 bases separating them. The CDR3 DNA reads TGTGCCAGCGGGCAATCCAACAGGAATCAGCCCCAGCATTTT. Translation gives CASGQSNRNQPQHF.

J is TRBJ1-5 and V is TRBV5-8; 10 bases are shared with TRBD1. The CDR3 is 14 amino acids. With 4 bases clipped from V and 15 bases from J, the junction kept 13 bases outside the gene matches. Germline loops: CDR1 SGHTS, CDR2 YDEGEE. This CDR3 is CASSPGGQGRVWHF. For the CDR3, the DNA is TGTGCCAGCAGCCCCGGGGGACAGGGGAGAGTTTGGCATTTT.

The chain joins TRBV14 to TRBJ2-5, with D tentatively TRBD1 (6 bases). Germline-derived CDR1 and CDR2 are SGHDN and FVKESK. Between the trimmed V and J ends, which lost 4 bases and 4 bases, there was a span of 13 bases. The CDR3 sequence is 14 residues long. The CDR3 sequence is CASSLNQGRETQYF. The CDR3 DNA sequence: TGTGCCAGCAGCCTAAACCAGGGGCGAGAGACCCAGTACTTC.